Sequencing of this T cell receptor beta chain was carried out in a study of CD8+ T cells in alopecia areata. The wider study: Treatment comprised oral tofacitinib, 5 to 10 mg twice daily, in treated patients.

With respect to this clone: Antigen specificity is unknown.

V lost 7 bases and J 5 bases, leaving 14 bases between the germline ends. The CDR3 contains 13 residues. CDR1 and CDR2 from the germline V gene are MNHEY and SMNVEV (reference sequence). General observations from the study: It was less clear whether patients shared TCRs than it was in mice, possibly because of HLA. Scalp clonality dropped significantly under tofacitinib, as did expanded CD8+ top-100 clones. Only one nonresponder was present, which leaves the link between baseline CD8+ expansion and response uncertain.

In each case, RNA was isolated and then reverse transcribed into cDNA as the sequencing template. Only in-frame clones appear in the TCRdb table, and some are missing; sequencing was by immunoSEQ multiplex PCR. Among more than 150,000 clones listed, around 49% were seen once. The treatment was: oral pan-JAK inhibitor, 5-10 mg twice daily. Sequenced material: CD8+ T cells sorted from blood, taken between weeks 51 and 52, from a patient treated with tofacitinib. The receptor comes from a human donor with alopecia areata. The rearrangement uses TRBV27 and TRBJ1-1, with TRBD1 as a possible D gene (5 bases). The CDR3: CASTSWEGTEAFF. As DNA, the CDR3 is TGTGCCAGCACCTCGTGGGAGGGGACTGAAGCTTTCTTT.